This entry lists 8 T cell receptor beta chains sequenced from one sample in a study of blood T cell repertoires in COVID-19. Some clones are missing from TCRdb's copy, which holds only in-frame ones; the method was immunoSEQ multiplex PCR. Of about 140,000 clones in the sample, roughly 88% were seen once. Sequenced: peripheral blood. Receptor source: a man between 60 and 75 years old with active or convalescent COVID-19.

The chain joins TRBV7-8 to TRBJ2-7; a possible D gene is TRBD2 (6 bases). This CDR3 has 14 residues. Trimming took off 4 bases at V and 6 bases at J, with 16 bases between the two ends. Germline CDR1 SGHVS, CDR2 FQNEAQ. The CDR3 here is CASSSGVGIREQYF. The CDR3 bases are TGTGCCAGCAGCTCGGGGGTGGGGATCCGCGAGCAGTACTTC.

This chain links TRBV19 with TRBJ1-2, with 7 bases identical to TRBD1. The ends lost 6 bases at V and 6 bases at J; junction bases unmatched: 10. Germline V gives CDR1 LNHDA, CDR2 SQIVND (reference sequence). This CDR3 comprises 14 residues. CDR3 in DNA: TGTGCCAGTAGGCAGACAGGGCCAGGGGATGGCTACACCTTC. Translating it yields CASRQTGPGDGYTF.

The chain has TRBV15 and TRBJ2-5; weak D call: TRBD2 (5 bases). Trimming pared 0 bases from V and 3 bases from J, leaving 8 bases between. Germline V gene data show CDR1 as LNHNV and CDR2 as YYDKDF (reference sequence). This CDR3 contains 14 residues. CDR3 protein: CATSRDRGEETQYF. Here the CDR3 DNA reads TGTGCCACCAGCAGAGACCGGGGAGAAGAGACCCAGTACTTC.

V usage is TRBV19 and J usage is TRBJ2-2, with 7 nucleotides matching TRBD2. Germline-derived CDR1 and CDR2 are LNHDA and SQIVND (reference sequence). CDR3 length: 17 amino acids. V lost 3 bases, J lost 3 bases, and 10 bases stayed unmatched. In nucleotides, the CDR3 is TGTGCCAGTAGTATTGGGGGGGGTTTCTCGCACACCGGGGAGCTGTTTTTT. It encodes CASSIGGGFSHTGELFF.

This clone appeared a single time. This chain uses TRBV10-1 with TRBJ2-7; 10 bases are a match to TRBD1. Germline trimming cut 3 bases from V and 2 bases from J; bases unmatched to any gene: 4. Germline loops: CDR1 WNHNN, CDR2 SYGVQD (reference sequence). The length of the CDR3 is 15 residues. For the CDR3, the DNA is TGCGCCAGCAGTGACACGACAGGGGGCCCCTACGAGCAGTACTTC. Translating gives CASSDTTGGPYEQYF.

This sequence joins TRBV6-6 and TRBJ1-4; 9 nucleotides agree with TRBD1. Germline-derived CDR1 and CDR2 are MNHNY and SVGAGI (reference sequence). This CDR3 is built from 14 residues. Unmatched junction bases numbered 7, after V lost 6 bases and J lost 8 bases. In DNA form, the CDR3 reads TGTGCCAGCAGACCCTACAGGGGGCGAGAAAAACTGTTTTTT. Residues: CASRPYRGREKLFF.

This clone has only one observation. V and J are TRBV4-3 and TRBJ1-1; D is unresolved. The CDR3 sequence is 14 residues long. V was trimmed by 1 base and J by 2 bases, leaving 8 bases between them. Germline V lookup: CDR1 LGHNA, CDR2 YSLEER. The CDR3 loop is CASSQAIFNTEAFF. CDR3 nucleotide sequence: TGCGCCAGCAGCCAAGCTATATTCAACACTGAAGCTTTCTTT.

The chain joins TRBV14 to TRBJ2-5, with TRBD2 matching 7 bases. Germline-derived CDR1 and CDR2 are SGHDN and FVKESK. The V segment lost 1 base and the J segment 7 bases; nucleotides outside the gene matches: 6. This CDR3 is built from 14 residues. The CDR3: CASSQAGGSVTQYF. The CDR3 DNA reads TGTGCCAGCAGCCAAGCGGGAGGCTCGGTGACCCAGTACTTC.